This entry describes one T cell receptor beta chain. This clonotype was seen more than once but under ten times. The clone's antigen remains unknown. One base away there is no much larger clone; base qualities are not given. The source of the sample is a study of human T cells and chemical hapten exposure (dated by TCRdb to the early 2020s). Notes on the research overall: For sensitization, 2% DPC in acetone was applied to a 2 cm by 2 cm area of upper inner arm skin. Weekly therapeutic DPC doses were additionally applied to the scalp of patients throughout the roughly 23-week study period. Patch testing was performed on the upper back with Finn chambers containing 0.01% DPC, and the patch tests were scored after 6 days according to International Contact Dermatitis Research Group standards. Alopecia areata with under or over 50% scalp involvement, alopecia totalis and alopecia universalis were represented in the patient cohort, which was mostly female. Libraries were combined into a pool for sequencing, and differences in TCR yield between samples came mainly from small differences in library volumes within the pool. This study followed changes in the peripheral blood TCR repertoire in vivo during primary and secondary sensitization of alopecia patients to the hapten diphenylcyclopropenone (DPC). Patient blood was sampled pre-sensitization (week 0) and at 2, 6 and about 24 weeks after DPC sensitization. Under 30 alopecia patients gave blood for TCR sequencing at one to four time points (pre-sensitization, 2, 6 and 24 weeks).

Libraries were prepared through RACE. TCRdb names NextSeq 500 as the instrument used. During library preparation, unique molecular identifiers were attached to individual cDNA molecules so that TCRs could be counted in a quantitative, reproducible way. Both TCR alpha and TCR beta chains were sequenced from each blood RNA sample. In the original analysis: The median number of TCRs per sample was approximately 93,000, ranging from about 20,000 to 750,000. V, J and CDR3 annotation of the TCR reads was performed with the Decombinator software suite. For the PS versus PT1 abundance plots, all samples were subsampled to the same number of TCRs (28,000). TCRs were defined as expanded if absent before sensitization and observed at least eight times at the 2-week time point. In-frame beta chains were kept once TCRdb had trimmed the public reads at Q25 with fastp and called clones with MiXCR. Every CDR3 protein is listed once, alongside the most common genes and DNA of its rows. TCRdb assigned the V and J calls; the authors' analysis was not used. The sample table records more than 300,000 distinct CDR3 sequences; 4.5% to 5.5% of these occur just once. The ten top clones hold about 8.7% of the sample.

According to the study, the label for this sample's time point signals: pre-sensitization, week 0. The treatment or condition label on this specimen signifies: therapeutic diphenylcyclopropenone sensitization with weekly scalp DPC. Blood at each patch-test visit was drawn before the patch test was applied. Patients were considered eligible if aged 18 to 70, diagnosed with alopecia and deemed suitable for DPC therapy, and patients were excluded if pregnant. Total RNA was isolated from unfractionated whole blood collected in Tempus Blood RNA tubes. Study-wide findings and limitations: DPC sensitization did not change the number of TCRs with a frequency above 1 in 1000, and there was no evidence of changes in global repertoire structure. Patch test score correlated positively with the number of PT1 expanded TCRs, reaching significance at thresholds 8, 16 and 32 but not at 4. Expanded TCRs formed significantly more large CDR3 similarity clusters than pre-sensitization or healthy control sets, consistent with antigen-driven responses. Repeated subsampling changed both the strength of the expansion versus patch-test correlation and the threshold at which the correlation became significant. Alopecia, a presumed autoimmune disease, was present in all patients, so the immune response of the patients might differ from that of healthy individuals.

Source: whole blood, taken in connection with sensitization to the hapten diphenylcyclopropenone (DPC). The receptor comes from a woman under 30 with alopecia areata. Some clones in this sample may be carry-over from other donors' samples.

The CDR3 amino acid sequence is: CATSRFVGASEETQYF. The DNA is TGTGCCACCAGCCGGTTCGTGGGAGCAAGCGAAGAGACCCAGTACTTC. This chain is built from TRBV15 and TRBJ2-5; the D gene is perhaps TRBD2, on 5 matching bases. CDR1 is given as LNHNV and CDR2 as YYDKDF, both from the germline V gene (reference sequence). V sheds 5 bases and J sheds 3 bases, leaving 19 bases between their ends. The CDR3 sequence holds 16 residues, the cysteine and phenylalanine included. The kept DNA is CDR3 alone, 48 bases in frame from the first base.